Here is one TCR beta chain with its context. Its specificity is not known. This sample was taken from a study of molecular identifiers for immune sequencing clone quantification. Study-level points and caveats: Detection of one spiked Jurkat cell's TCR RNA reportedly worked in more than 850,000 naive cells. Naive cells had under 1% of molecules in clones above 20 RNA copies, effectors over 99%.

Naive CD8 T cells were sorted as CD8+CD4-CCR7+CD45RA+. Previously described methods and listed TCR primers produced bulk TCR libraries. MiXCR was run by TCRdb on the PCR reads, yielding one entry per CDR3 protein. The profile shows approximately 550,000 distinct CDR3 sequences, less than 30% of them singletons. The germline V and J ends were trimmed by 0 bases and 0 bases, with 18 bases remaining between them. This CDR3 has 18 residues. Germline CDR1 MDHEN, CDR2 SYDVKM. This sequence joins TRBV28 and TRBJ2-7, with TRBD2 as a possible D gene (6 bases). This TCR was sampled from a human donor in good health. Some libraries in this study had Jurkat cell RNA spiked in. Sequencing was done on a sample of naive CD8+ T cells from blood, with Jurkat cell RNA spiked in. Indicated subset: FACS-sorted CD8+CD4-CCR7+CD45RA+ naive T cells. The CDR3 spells CASSLWEGMSPISYEQYF. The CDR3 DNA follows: TGTGCCAGCAGTTTATGGGAGGGAATGAGCCCGATCTCCTACGAGCAGTACTTC. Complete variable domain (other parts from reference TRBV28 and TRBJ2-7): DVKVTQSSRYLVKRTGEKVFLECVQDMDHENMFWYRQDPGLGLRLIYFSYDVKMKEKGDIPEGYSVSREKKERFSLILESASTNQTSMYLCASSLWEGMSPISYEQYFGPGTRLTVT.